This T cell receptor beta chain comes out of a study of T cell repertoires in cytomegalovirus infection. From the reads, TCRdb called clonotypes with MiXCR, one entry per CDR3 protein. Of approximately 500,000 distinct CDR3 sequences in the sample, about 26% were seen once. Between the trimmed V and J ends, which lost 5 bases and 8 bases, there was a span of 20 bases. The CDR3 runs 16 residues. Germline V gene sequence: CDR1 SGHRS, CDR2 YFSETQ. The sequencing sample was made of PBMCs. The chain combines TRBV5-1 with TRBJ1-6, with D maybe TRBD1 (5 bases). This clonotype originated in a human donor in good health (CMV status not recorded). Some clones in this sample may be carry-over from other donors' samples. In DNA, the CDR3 is TGCGCCAGCAGTCGTACTTCAGGGTTCAGGGATTCACCCCTCCACTTT. This encodes CASSRTSGFRDSPLHF.